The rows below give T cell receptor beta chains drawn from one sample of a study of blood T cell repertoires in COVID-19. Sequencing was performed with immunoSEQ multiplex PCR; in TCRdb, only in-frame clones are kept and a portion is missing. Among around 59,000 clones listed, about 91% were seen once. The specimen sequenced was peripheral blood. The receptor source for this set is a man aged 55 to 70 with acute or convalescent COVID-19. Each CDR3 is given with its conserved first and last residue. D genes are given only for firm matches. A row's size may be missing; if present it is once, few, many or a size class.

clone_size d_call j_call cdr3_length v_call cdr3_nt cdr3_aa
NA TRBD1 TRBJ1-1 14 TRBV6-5 TGTGCCAGCAGGACCGGGCCAGGGGGGACTGAAGCTTTCTTT CASRTGPGGTEAFF
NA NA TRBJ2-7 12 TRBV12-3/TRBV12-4 TGTGCCAGCAGTCCAGCGGGCTACGAGCAGTACTTC CASSPAGYEQYF
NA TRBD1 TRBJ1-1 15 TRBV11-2 TGTGCCAGCAGCCTTCGACAGGGGGCGGTCACTGAAGCTTTCTTT CASSLRQGAVTEAFF
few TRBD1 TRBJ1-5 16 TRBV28 TGTGCCAGCAGACTTGCAGGACAGGGCGGCAATCAGCCCCAGCATTTT CASRLAGQGGNQPQHF
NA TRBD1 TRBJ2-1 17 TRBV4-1 TGCGCCAGCAGCCAAGAAAGGGACAGCAGCTCCTACAATGAGCAGTTCTTC CASSQERDSSSYNEQFF
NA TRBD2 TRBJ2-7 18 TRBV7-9 TGTGCCAGCAGCTCCTACGGACTAGCGGGAGGGCTTCGCCCCGAGCAGTACTTC CASSSYGLAGGLRPEQYF
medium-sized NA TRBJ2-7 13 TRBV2 TGTGCCAGCACCCCCGCGGATTCCTACGAGCAGTACTTC CASTPADSYEQYF
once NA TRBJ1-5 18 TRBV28 TGTGCCAGCAGTTCCGTAGGTGTTAATGACAGGCTCAATCAGCCCCAGCATTTT CASSSVGVNDRLNQPQHF
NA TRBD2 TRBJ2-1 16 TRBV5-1 TGCGCCAGCAGCGGTCTAGGCGGGAGCTCCTACAATGAGCAGTTCTTC CASSGLGGSSYNEQFF
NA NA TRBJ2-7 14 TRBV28 TGTGCCAGTGGTCTCCCCAGTTTGGGGGGCGAGCAGTACTTC CASGLPSLGGEQYF
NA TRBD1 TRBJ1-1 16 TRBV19 TGTGCCAGTAGTCCAATCCGGGACAGGGGGCCTTCTGAAGCTTTCTTT CASSPIRDRGPSEAFF
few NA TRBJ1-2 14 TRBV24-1 TGTGCCACCAGTGATGGCACAGGGTCCTATGGCTACACCTTC CATSDGTGSYGYTF
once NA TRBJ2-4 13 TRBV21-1 TGTGCCAGCATAGGACAGGGTATCAACATTCAGTACTTC CASIGQGINIQYF
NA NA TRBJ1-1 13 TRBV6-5 TGTGCCAGCAGTTCGATGGGGGGGACTGAAGCTTTCTTT CASSSMGGTEAFF
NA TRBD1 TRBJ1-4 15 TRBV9 TGTGCCAGCAGCGCCGGACAGGCCCAAAATGAAAAACTGTTTTTT CASSAGQAQNEKLFF
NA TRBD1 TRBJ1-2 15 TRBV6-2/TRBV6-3 TGTGCCAGCAGTTATGCGGGACAGGATAACTATGGCTACACCTTC CASSYAGQDNYGYTF
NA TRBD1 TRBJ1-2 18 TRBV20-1 TGCAGTGCTAGTAAGCCCTCGGGACAGGGGCCCTTTGACTATGGCTACACCTTC CSASKPSGQGPFDYGYTF
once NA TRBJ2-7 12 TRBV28 TGTGCCAGTCGTACAGGGTCCTACGAGCAGTACTTC CASRTGSYEQYF
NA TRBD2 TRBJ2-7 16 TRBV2 TGTGCCAGCGGGGATCCGGGACTAGCGGGATTCTACGAGCAGTACTTC CASGDPGLAGFYEQYF
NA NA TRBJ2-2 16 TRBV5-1 TGCGCCAGCAGCTTGGAAGGACTCACGAACACCGGGGAGCTGTTTTTT CASSLEGLTNTGELFF
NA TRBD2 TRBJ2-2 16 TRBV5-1 TGCGCCAGCAGCTTCTTTAGCGGGCGTGCAACCGGGGAGCTGTTTTTT CASSFFSGRATGELFF
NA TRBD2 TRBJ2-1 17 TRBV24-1 TGTGCCACCAGTGGCAAGCGACTAGCGGGAACCTACAATGAGCAGTTCTTC CATSGKRLAGTYNEQFF
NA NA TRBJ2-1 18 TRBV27 TGTGCCAGCAGTTTATTTGGGGGCTTACAACTCTCCTACAATGAGCAGTTCTTC CASSLFGGLQLSYNEQFF
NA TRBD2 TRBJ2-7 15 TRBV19 TGTGCCAGTAGTAAGGCCTGGCTAGCGGGAAGCGAGCAGTACTTC CASSKAWLAGSEQYF